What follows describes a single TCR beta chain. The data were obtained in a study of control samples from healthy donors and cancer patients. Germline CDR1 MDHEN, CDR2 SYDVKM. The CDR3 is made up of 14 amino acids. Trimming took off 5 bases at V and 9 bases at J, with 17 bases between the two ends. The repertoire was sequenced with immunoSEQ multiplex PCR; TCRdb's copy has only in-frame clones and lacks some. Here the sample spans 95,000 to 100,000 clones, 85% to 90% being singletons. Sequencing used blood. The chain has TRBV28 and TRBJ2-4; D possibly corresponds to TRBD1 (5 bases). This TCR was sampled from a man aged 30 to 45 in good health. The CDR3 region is CASSLPAQGSIQYF. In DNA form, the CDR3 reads TGTGCCAGCAGTCTCCCGGCGCAGGGTTCCATTCAGTACTTC.